The sequence of this TCR beta chain was determined in a study of blood T cell repertoires in COVID-19. Study as a whole: PBMCs, B-cell-depleted T cells, or T cells provided the cDNA or gDNA that made up the material.

This clone is a singleton in its sample. Within the sample, other DNA sequences also encode this same CDR3. The CDR3 spans 16 residues. J lost 1 base, V lost 0 bases, and 2 bases had no gene match. Germline V gene data show CDR1 as SGHRS and CDR2 as YFSETQ. Seattle's cohort entered during active infection and was followed longitudinally. As originally analysed: Reference gene primer amplification gave nucleated cell count estimates. Repertoires were generated with immunoSEQ multiplex PCR, while TCRdb's copy carries only in-frame clones and drops some. Clone size and V and J calls were adopted from that table, with D and trimming inferred from the DNA. Here the sample spans 250,000 to 300,000 clones, roughly nine tenths being singletons.

The material sequenced was peripheral blood. The gene calls are TRBV5-1 and TRBJ2-1, with 9 bases lining up with TRBD2. The source is a woman aged 25 to 39 with COVID-19, enrolled during active disease. This CDR3 is CASSLVLAGSYNEQFF. The CDR3 region has the DNA TGCGCCAGCAGCTTGGTGCTAGCGGGGTCCTACAATGAGCAGTTCTTC. The variable domain in full, with the rest retrieved from reference TRBV5-1 and TRBJ2-1, is KAGVTQTPRYLIKTRGQQVTLSCSPISGHRSVSWYQQTPGQGLQFLFEYFSETQRNKGNFPGRFSGRQFSNSRSEMNVSTLELGDSALYLCASSLVLAGSYNEQFFGPGTRLTVL.